This T cell receptor beta chain was identified during a study of T cells in Graves' hyperthyroidism and ophthalmopathy. RNA transcripts were the template for amplifying TCR beta CDR3 regions. The HTBI primer set was used in a first-round RT-PCR of the TCR CDR3. MiXCR was run by TCRdb on the multiplex PCR reads, yielding one entry per CDR3 protein. The repertoire holds 200,000 to 250,000 distinct CDR3 sequences, with about a sixth as singletons. The CDR3 loop spans 16 amino acids. Germline loops: CDR1 SGHVS, CDR2 FNYEAQ. V lost 1 base, J lost 3 bases, and 13 bases lay in between. The receptor was derived from a man in his forties with Graves' hyperthyroidism. This chain uses TRBV7-6 with TRBJ1-5; weak D call: TRBD1 (5 bases). Sequenced sample: blood. The CDR3 sequence: CASSLGPGQNNQPQHF. Written as DNA, the CDR3 is TGTGCCAGCAGCTTAGGACCTGGACAAAACAATCAGCCCCAGCATTTT.